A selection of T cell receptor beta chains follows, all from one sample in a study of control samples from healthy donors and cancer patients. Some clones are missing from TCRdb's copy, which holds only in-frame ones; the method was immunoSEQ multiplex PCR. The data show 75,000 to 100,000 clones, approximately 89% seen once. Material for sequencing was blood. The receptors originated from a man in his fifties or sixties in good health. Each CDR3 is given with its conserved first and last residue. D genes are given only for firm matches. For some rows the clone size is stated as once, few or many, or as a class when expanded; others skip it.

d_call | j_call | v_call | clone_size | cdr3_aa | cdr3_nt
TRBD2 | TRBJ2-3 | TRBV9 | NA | CASSPGGGTQYF | TGTGCCAGCAGCCCGGGGGGAGGTACGCAGTATTTT
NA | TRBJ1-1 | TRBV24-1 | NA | CATSDLSGAEAFF | TGTGCCACCAGTGATTTGTCTGGCGCTGAAGCTTTCTTT
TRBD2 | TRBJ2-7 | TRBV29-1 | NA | CSARSTGGYEQYF | TGCAGCGCCAGGTCTACGGGGGGCTACGAGCAGTACTTC
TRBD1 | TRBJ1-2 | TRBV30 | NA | CAWTPGQLYGYTF | TGTGCCTGGACCCCGGGACAGCTCTATGGCTACACCTTC
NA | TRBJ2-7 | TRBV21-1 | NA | CASSRRTGGSPEQYF | TGTGCCAGCAGCAGGCGGACAGGGGGATCTCCCGAGCAGTACTTC
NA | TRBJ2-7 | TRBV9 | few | CASSVDYRASYEQYF | TGTGCCAGCAGCGTAGACTATCGCGCCTCCTACGAGCAGTACTTC
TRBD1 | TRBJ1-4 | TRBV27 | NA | CASSSGTGVEKLFF | TGTGCCAGCAGCTCCGGGACAGGGGTCGAAAAACTGTTTTTT
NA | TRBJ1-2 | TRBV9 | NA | CASSSGGIEVSDGYTF | TGTGCCAGCAGTAGCGGCGGGATCGAGGTGAGCGATGGCTACACCTTC
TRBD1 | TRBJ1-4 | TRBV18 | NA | CASSLGQGLNEKLFF | TGTGCCAGCTCACTCGGACAGGGGCTAAATGAAAAACTGTTTTTT
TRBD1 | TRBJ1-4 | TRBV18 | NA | CASSRERDSGGLFF | TGTGCCAGCTCACGGGAAAGGGACAGCGGAGGACTGTTTTTT
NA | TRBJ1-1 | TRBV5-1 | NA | CASSLAGETEAFF | TGCGCCAGCAGCTTGGCCGGGGAAACTGAAGCTTTCTTT
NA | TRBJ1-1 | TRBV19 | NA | CASSIATGGIAEAFF | TGTGCCAGTAGTATAGCTACTGGGGGAATAGCTGAAGCTTTCTTT
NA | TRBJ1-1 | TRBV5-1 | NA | CASSLGHGNTEAFF | TGCGCCAGCAGCTTAGGACACGGGAACACTGAAGCTTTCTTT
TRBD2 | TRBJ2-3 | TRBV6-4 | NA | CASSDSGIAGGPVQDTQYF | TGTGCCAGCAGTGACTCGGGAATAGCGGGGGGGCCGGTACAAGATACGCAGTATTTT
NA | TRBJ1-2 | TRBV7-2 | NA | CASSSPNVYGYTF | TGTGCCAGCAGCTCACCGAATGTCTATGGCTACACCTTC
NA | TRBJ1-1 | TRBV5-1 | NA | CASSLQSGNKDTEAFF | TGCGCCAGCAGCTTGCAGTCGGGGAACAAGGACACTGAAGCTTTCTTT
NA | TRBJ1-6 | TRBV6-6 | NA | CAIGGPNSPLHF | TGTGCCATCGGGGGCCCTAATTCACCCCTCCACTTT
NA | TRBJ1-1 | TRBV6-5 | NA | CASTLGSNTEAFF | TGTGCCAGCACTCTCGGGAGTAACACTGAAGCTTTCTTT
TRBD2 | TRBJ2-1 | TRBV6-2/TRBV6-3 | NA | CASSGLAGGSYNEQFF | TGTGCCAGCAGTGGGCTAGCGGGGGGCTCCTACAATGAGCAGTTCTTC
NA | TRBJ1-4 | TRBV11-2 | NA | CASSPRGDPGEKLFF | TGTGCCAGCAGCCCCCGGGGGGACCCCGGGGAAAAACTGTTTTTT